This entry features one TCR beta chain sequence. This specimen belongs to a study of T cells after yellow fever vaccination. Germline loops: CDR1 DFQATT, CDR2 SNEGSKA (reference sequence). The V end lost 4 bases, the J end lost 7 bases, and 10 bases lay between the germline ends. This CDR3 has 11 amino acids. One entry per CDR3 protein, called by TCRdb with MiXCR from the 5' RACE reads. The sample lists around 310,000 distinct CDR3 sequences, approximately 4% occurring once. The origin of this receptor is a man aged 18 to 29 who received the YFV17D yellow fever vaccine. Sample: PBMCs, taken 15 days after the yellow fever booster vaccination. This chain links TRBV20-1 with TRBJ1-2, with D perhaps TRBD1 (5 bases). The DNA of the CDR3 is TGCAGTGCTAAAAGACAGTCTGGCTACACCTTC. Protein product: CSAKRQSGYTF.